These T cell receptor beta chains were read from a single sample in a study of cytomegalovirus exposure and HLA in healthy donors. Only in-frame clones appear in the TCRdb table, and some are missing; sequencing was by immunoSEQ multiplex PCR. This sample has 250,000 to 300,000 clones, with 80% to 90% found just once. Sequencing was done on a sample of PBMCs. Receptors originate from a woman in her thirties or forties in good health and CMV-seropositive. Each CDR3 is given with its conserved first and last residue. Fields, in order: J gene, D gene, CDR3 length, V gene, clone size, CDR3 DNA, CDR3 protein. D genes are given only for firm matches. Size values are once, few and many counts, or a class for expanded clones, and some rows have none.

>TRBJ1-1|NA|15|TRBV28|NA
TGTGCCAGCAGACTACCGGGACAAGCTCAATATGCAGCTTTCTTT
CASRLPGQAQYAAFF
>TRBJ1-2|NA|15|TRBV28|NA
TGTGCCAGCCGGCGGGCAGCCGCCGGGGGTGATGGCTACACCTTC
CASRRAAAGGDGYTF
>TRBJ2-2|NA|16|TRBV2|NA
TGTGCCAGCAGGGAGCCGGAGGGCATCATCACCGGGGAGCTGTTTTTT
CASREPEGIITGELFF
>TRBJ2-2|TRBD2|17|TRBV7-2|NA
TGTGCCAGCAGCTTAGGACTAGCGGGGCTAAACACCGGGGAGCTGTTTTTT
CASSLGLAGLNTGELFF
>TRBJ1-2|TRBD1|14|TRBV28|NA
TGTGCCAGCAGTTATTCGACAGGGAACTATGGCTACACCTTC
CASSYSTGNYGYTF
>TRBJ2-2|NA|17|TRBV4-2|NA
TGTGCCAGCAGCCCCACGACGGGAAGGGCTGGAACCGGGGAGCTGTTTTTT
CASSPTTGRAGTGELFF
>TRBJ1-3|TRBD1|15|TRBV7-6|NA
TGTGCCAGCAGCTGGACAGGGATGGCGGGAAACACCATATATTTT
CASSWTGMAGNTIYF
>TRBJ1-1|NA|18|TRBV14|NA
TGTGCCAGCAGCCTGTATACCGGGACACCCAGGATGAACACTGAAGCTTTCTTT
CASSLYTGTPRMNTEAFF
>TRBJ1-1|NA|14|TRBV21-1|NA
TGTGCCAGCACCCTCGGGGGGGAGAACACTGAAGCTTTCTTT
CASTLGGENTEAFF
>TRBJ1-1|NA|13|TRBV19|NA
TGTGCCAGTAGTATCGGGGGGGTGGCTGAAGCTTTCTTT
CASSIGGVAEAFF
>TRBJ1-5|NA|13|TRBV9|once
TGTGCCAGCAGCTGGGGGGACAATCAGCCCCAGCATTTT
CASSWGDNQPQHF
>TRBJ1-2|NA|13|TRBV18|NA
TGTGCCAGCTCAGGGCAGGGTAACTATGGCTACACCTTC
CASSGQGNYGYTF
>TRBJ1-4|NA|15|TRBV5-8|NA
TGTGCCAGCCCACCCGGACAGTCAACTAATGAAAAACTGTTTTTT
CASPPGQSTNEKLFF
>TRBJ2-3|NA|17|TRBV10-1|NA
TGCGCCAGCAGGGTTCTTCGCTCAGTGGGGCACACAGATACGCAGTATTTT
CASRVLRSVGHTDTQYF
>TRBJ2-1|TRBD2|14|TRBV28|once
TGTGCCAGCAGTCAGGGGGGGACTAGCGGGGAGCAGTTCTTC
CASSQGGTSGEQFF
>TRBJ2-1|TRBD2|14|TRBV29-1|NA
TGCAGCGTTGTAATTCCTAGCGGCTACAATGAGCAGTTCTTC
CSVVIPSGYNEQFF
>TRBJ1-1|TRBD1|14|TRBV28|NA
TGTGCCAGCAGTCAAGGACAGGGCGGCACTGAAGCTTTCTTT
CASSQGQGGTEAFF
>TRBJ2-7|NA|16|TRBV28|NA
TGTGCCAGCAGTTTAGAGCAGGCGACGAGCTCCTACGAGCAGTACTTC
CASSLEQATSSYEQYF
>TRBJ2-7|NA|12|TRBV11-2|NA
TGTGCCAGCAGTCGTAGCTCCTACGAGCAGTACTTC
CASSRSSYEQYF
>TRBJ2-1|TRBD1|19|TRBV4-3|once
TGCGCCAGCAGCCAAGATAGGGGTGGGACAGGGGGCATCTACAATGAGCAGTTCTTC
CASSQDRGGTGGIYNEQFF
>TRBJ1-2|TRBD1|13|TRBV14|NA
TGTGCCAGCAGCCGACAGGGCACCTATGGCTACACCTTC
CASSRQGTYGYTF
>TRBJ2-1|TRBD1|14|TRBV10-2|NA
TGCGCCAGCAGTCGGACAGGGGGTAAGGTCGGGCAGTTCTTC
CASSRTGGKVGQFF
>TRBJ1-5|TRBD1|17|TRBV27|NA
TGTGCCAGCAGTTTAAAGGGACAGCTCTATAGCAATCAGCCCCAGCATTTT
CASSLKGQLYSNQPQHF
>TRBJ2-5|NA|13|TRBV19|NA
TGTGCCAGTAGTCCGAGCGGGACATGGACCCAGTACTTC
CASSPSGTWTQYF
>TRBJ1-5|TRBD1|16|TRBV30|once
TGTGCCTGGAGTCATCAGGGGGCCTTCGGCAATCAGCCCCAGCATTTT
CAWSHQGAFGNQPQHF
>TRBJ2-2|TRBD2|14|TRBV10-1|NA
TGCGCCAGCAAGAGCGGGAGTAACACCGGGGAGCTGTTTTTT
CASKSGSNTGELFF
>TRBJ2-1|TRBD2|12|TRBV11-2|NA
TGTGCCAGCAGCTTAAGCGGGGTATTCCAGTTCTTC
CASSLSGVFQFF
>TRBJ1-1|NA|16|TRBV7-2|NA
TGTGCCAGCAGCTTAGCGCCCCAAGGGGTGAGGACTGAAGCTTTCTTT
CASSLAPQGVRTEAFF
>TRBJ2-1|NA|13|TRBV18|NA
TGTGCCAGCTCACTTGGACAGCTCAATGAGCAGTTCTTC
CASSLGQLNEQFF
>TRBJ1-3|NA|15|TRBV2|NA
TGTGCCAGCAGTGAAGCCGAACTCTCTGGAAACACCATATATTTT
CASSEAELSGNTIYF
>TRBJ2-5|NA|13|TRBV28|NA
TGTGCCAGCAGTTTAGGGCCAGTGGAGACCCAGTACTTC
CASSLGPVETQYF
>TRBJ1-3|NA|13|TRBV10-3|NA
TGTGCCATCAGTGATAACAGCGGAAACACCATATATTTT
CAISDNSGNTIYF
>TRBJ2-7|NA|11|TRBV20-1|NA
TGCAGTGCTGCCGACTTCTACGAGCAGTACTTC
CSAADFYEQYF
>TRBJ2-2|TRBD2|16|TRBV5-4|NA
TGTGCCAGCAGCCAGGCCCTAGCGGGAGGTACCGGGGAGCTGTTTTTT
CASSQALAGGTGELFF
>TRBJ1-5|TRBD1|15|TRBV28|NA
TGTGCCAGCAGTTCACCGGGACAGGGAAATCAGCCCCAGCATTTT
CASSSPGQGNQPQHF
>TRBJ1-5|NA|13|TRBV30|few
TGTGCCTGGAACCGGGACTTGGGACAGCCCCAGCATTTT
CAWNRDLGQPQHF
>TRBJ2-1|NA|17|TRBV7-6|NA
TGTGCCAGCAGCCCTGGTTCCATTCTATATACCTACAATGAGCAGTTCTTC
CASSPGSILYTYNEQFF
>TRBJ1-2|TRBD1|15|TRBV27|NA
TGTGCCAGCAGTTTGCGGCAGGGGGCGATCAATGGCTACACCTTC
CASSLRQGAINGYTF
>TRBJ1-2|TRBD1|13|TRBV29-1|NA
TGCAGCGTTCAGCAGGGGGCGTATGATGGCTACACCTTC
CSVQQGAYDGYTF
>TRBJ2-7|TRBD2|15|TRBV13|NA
TGTGCCAGCAGCCCTGGACTAGCGGAACCCTACGAGCAGTACTTC
CASSPGLAEPYEQYF
>TRBJ1-4|TRBD1|16|TRBV5-6|NA
TGTGCCAGCAGCTTAAGGGGGCAGGGGCATAATGAAAAACTGTTTTTT
CASSLRGQGHNEKLFF
>TRBJ2-1|NA|19|TRBV5-6|NA
TGTGCCAGCAGCTCACTAACTGGGGGGGCCCTCGCGTCCTACAATGAGCAGTTCTTC
CASSSLTGGALASYNEQFF
>TRBJ2-2|NA|19|TRBV5-1|NA
TGCGCCAGCAGCTCGGCAGGGGGCGCCGCCCTGGGGGGGACCGGGGAGCTGTTTTTT
CASSSAGGAALGGTGELFF
>TRBJ1-1|NA|14|TRBV10-3|NA
TGTGCCATCAGACGAGACGGAGCTAACACTGAAGCTTTCTTT
CAIRRDGANTEAFF
>TRBJ2-1|NA|16|TRBV4-2|few
TGTGCCAGCAGCCAAGACCTCTCCTACTCTGTCTATGAGCAGTTCTTC
CASSQDLSYSVYEQFF
>TRBJ2-3|TRBD1|15|TRBV5-1|NA
TGCGCCAGCAGCTTAAAGGGGGCTCCAACAGATACGCAGTATTTT
CASSLKGAPTDTQYF
>TRBJ1-2|TRBD1|16|TRBV29-1|NA
TGCAGCGTTGAGGGACAGTGGGGATCGGATAAGTTTGGCTACACCTTC
CSVEGQWGSDKFGYTF
>TRBJ2-5|NA|15|TRBV27|NA
TGTGCCAGCAGTTCCTCCCCAGGGGACCCAAGGACCCAGTACTTC
CASSSSPGDPRTQYF
>TRBJ1-4|NA|15|TRBV12-5|few
TGTGCTAGTGGTCCTGAGGGAGGGGGAGGCGAAAAACTGTTTTTT
CASGPEGGGGEKLFF
>TRBJ1-2|TRBD1|16|TRBV5-4|NA
TGTGCCAGCAGCTTGGGGGGACAGGTCGGGGGGTATGGCTACACCTTC
CASSLGGQVGGYGYTF
>TRBJ1-5|NA|13|TRBV19|NA
TGTGCCAGTAATTTGGGCAGGGATCAGCCCCAGCATTTT
CASNLGRDQPQHF
>TRBJ1-2|TRBD1|16|TRBV10-3|NA
TGTGCCATCAGCCCTGTCCCGGGACAGGGAGGGGTTGGCTACACCTTC
CAISPVPGQGGVGYTF
>TRBJ2-1|TRBD1|12|TRBV29-1|NA
TGCAGCGTGGACAGGTGGGGCAATGAGCAGTTCTTC
CSVDRWGNEQFF